This passage covers 29 T cell receptor beta chains from one sample sequenced in a study of PD-L1 blockade in urothelial cancer. Sequencing was performed with immunoSEQ multiplex PCR; in TCRdb, only in-frame clones are kept and a portion is missing. The repertoire holds roughly 74,000 clones, with roughly 87% as singletons. The sample was PBMCs, taken around atezolizumab (anti-PD-L1) treatment. Every receptor here comes from a woman in her seventies with urothelial cancer.

This rearrangement joins TRBV18 to TRBJ1-1; TRBD1 agrees at 7 bases. This CDR3 comprises 15 residues. The junction had 6 bases not matched to a gene; V was cut back by 4 bases and J by 1 base. Germline-derived CDR1 and CDR2 are KGHSH and LQKENI. CDR3 region: CASSRRQGENTEAFF. CDR3 coding DNA: TGTGCCAGCTCACGCCGACAGGGTGAGAACACTGAAGCTTTCTTT.

The chain employs TRBV6-1 and TRBJ1-5, with D tentatively TRBD1 (5 bases). Between the trimmed V and J ends, which lost 5 bases and 6 bases, there was a span of 17 bases. The CDR3 consists of 15 residues. Per the germline V gene, CDR1 is MNHNS and CDR2 is SASEGT. The CDR3 sequence: CASSLQDLASQPQHF. CDR3 nucleotides: TGTGCCAGCAGTCTACAGGATTTAGCCAGTCAGCCCCAGCATTTT.

The rearrangement joins TRBV6-5 to TRBJ2-7; 10 bases agree with TRBD2. Germline CDR1 and CDR2: MNHEY and SVGAGI. Trimming took 9 bases from V and 2 from J; bases not matched to a gene: 4. The CDR3 is 13 amino acids. CDR3 region: CASGLAVTYEQYF. CDR3 bases: TGTGCCAGTGGACTAGCGGTCACCTACGAGCAGTACTTC.

Written as DNA, the CDR3 is TGTGCCTGGAGTCCCCAAGGCACAGGGGGCACTGGCTACACCTTC. Its protein is CAWSPQGTGGTGYTF. The chain links TRBV30 to TRBJ1-2; 9 nucleotides agree with TRBD1. The CDR3 extends over 15 amino acids. CDR1 and CDR2 from the germline V gene are GTSNPN and SVGIG (reference sequence). J gave up 7 bases and V 2 bases, and 11 bases lay outside the gene matches.

This sequence joins TRBV7-2 and TRBJ1-3; D possibly corresponds to TRBD1 (6 bases). There are 15 residues in the CDR3. In germline, CDR1 is SGHTA, CDR2 FQGNSA. Deletions cut 1 base from V and 4 bases from J, with 11 bases between. The CDR3 nucleotides are TGTGCCAGCAGCTTAGTTCGACAGGTCGGAAACACCATATATTTT. Its translation: CASSLVRQVGNTIYF.

A note on this clone: Relative to the germline gene, one junction end is altered; a read error may explain this. This chain connects TRBV2 to TRBJ2-7; D gene uncertain. Germline loops: CDR1 SNHLY, CDR2 FYNNEI. This CDR3 has 10 amino acids. The CDR3 DNA reads as TGTGCCAGCAGTGAAGCTCGAACTATATTC. Protein sequence: CASSEARTIF.

CDR3 region: CASSGQAEETQYF. The DNA of the CDR3 is TGCGCCAGCAGTGGTCAGGCCGAAGAGACCCAGTACTTC. The chain carries TRBV10-2 and TRBJ2-5, with D hard to call. The CDR3 is 13 residues long. V gave up 4 bases and J gave up 3 bases, with 9 bases separating them. Germline values: CDR1 WSHSY, CDR2 SAAADI.

The rearrangement uses TRBV6-1 and TRBJ1-1; D is unresolved. The CDR3 is made up of 15 amino acids. Germline V gene lookup returns CDR1 MNHNS and CDR2 SASEGT. The germline V and J ends were trimmed by 4 bases and 0 bases, with 12 bases remaining between them. Here the CDR3 DNA reads TGTGCCAGCAGTGCCTCAGGTGTTATGAACACTGAAGCTTTCTTT. This gives the protein CASSASGVMNTEAFF.

The chain carries TRBV9 and TRBJ2-3; unclear D gene. The V gene's germline CDR1 is SGDLS and CDR2 YYNGEE. The V gene lost 0 bases and the J gene lost 6 bases, with 14 bases spanning the gap. This CDR3 contains 15 residues. In nucleotides, the CDR3 is TGTGCCAGCAGCGTAGCCCCAGTTAAATCGGATACGCAGTATTTT. Translating it yields CASSVAPVKSDTQYF.

The rearrangement links TRBV2 to TRBJ1-6, with 7 bases fitting TRBD1. V trimming: 4 bases; J trimming: 9 bases; junction bases outside the gene matches: 6. Germline CDR1 and CDR2: SNHLY and FYNNEI. The CDR3 covers 14 residues. The CDR3 loop is CASSVRTGISPLHF. The CDR3, as DNA: TGTGCCAGCAGTGTGAGGACAGGAATTTCACCCCTCCACTTT.

This chain connects TRBV7-8 to TRBJ2-7, with 9 bases matching TRBD1. J was trimmed by 1 base and V by 6 bases; bases with no gene match: 7. This CDR3 is 15 amino acids long. Germline CDR1 SGHVS, CDR2 FQNEAQ. The CDR3 DNA reads TGTGCCAGCAGTCCTACAGGGGGCGGTTCCTACGAGCAGTACTTC. Amino acid sequence: CASSPTGGGSYEQYF.

The chain uses TRBV11-3 and TRBJ1-5; TRBD1 aligns across 8 bases. J was trimmed by 0 bases and V by 8 bases; bases with no gene match: 15. Germline V gene lookup returns CDR1 SGHNT and CDR2 YENEEA. This CDR3 has 18 residues. Here the CDR3 reads CASRDRGKPLYSNQPQHF. In nucleotides, the CDR3 is TGTGCCAGCCGCGACAGGGGAAAGCCCCTCTATAGCAATCAGCCCCAGCATTTT.

The chain links TRBV18 to TRBJ2-3; D is perhaps TRBD1 (6 bases). Germline-derived CDR1 and CDR2 are KGHSH and LQKENI. V was cut by 5 bases and J by 5 bases, with 11 bases left in between. The CDR3 consists of 13 residues. The DNA for the CDR3 is TGTGCCAGCTCATCCGGACAGCTAGATACGCAGTATTTT. Translating it yields CASSSGQLDTQYF.

The V call is TRBV18, the J call TRBJ2-7; TRBD2 aligns across 8 bases. This CDR3 spans 16 amino acids. With V trimmed by 3 bases and J by 4 bases, 11 bases remained unmatched. Germline-derived CDR1 and CDR2 are KGHSH and LQKENI. The CDR3 DNA reads TGTGCCAGCTCACCGCTAGGGAGCGGGAGCGCATACGAGCAGTACTTC. This translates into CASSPLGSGSAYEQYF.

This clone was picked up one time. The chain links TRBV27 to TRBJ2-1, with 13 bases identical to TRBD2. Per the germline V gene, CDR1 is MNHEY and CDR2 is SMNVEV (reference sequence). CDR3 size: 16 residues. Losses at the gene ends were 7 bases for V and 6 bases for J; bases not matched to a gene: 9. CDR3: CASKGTSGNVGNEQFF. DNA for the CDR3: TGTGCCAGCAAGGGGACTAGCGGGAATGTGGGCAATGAGCAGTTCTTC.

The chain carries TRBV2 and TRBJ1-5; 9 bases are a match to TRBD1. V lost 3 bases and J lost 0; bases outside the gene matches: 3. The CDR3 is 16 amino acids. In germline, CDR1 is SNHLY, CDR2 FYNNEI. The CDR3 reads CASSEDRGYSNQPQHF. As DNA, the CDR3 is TGTGCCAGCAGTGAGGACAGGGGATATAGCAATCAGCCCCAGCATTTT.

The rearrangement links TRBV13 to TRBJ1-4, with 8 nucleotides matching TRBD1. This CDR3 is 16 amino acids long. Trimming took 5 bases from V and 4 from J; bases not matched to a gene: 9. CDR1 is PRHDT, CDR2 FYEKMQ, per germline (reference sequence). The CDR3 is CASSERGTGNNEKLFF. The CDR3 coding sequence is TGTGCCAGCAGCGAAAGAGGGACAGGAAATAATGAAAAACTGTTTTTT. The full variable domain, its missing parts supplied by reference TRBV13 and TRBJ1-4, is AAGVIQSPRHLIKEKRETATLKCYPIPRHDTVYWYQQGPGQDPQFLISFYEKMQSDKGSIPDRFSAQQFSDYHSELNMSSLELGDSALYFCASSERGTGNNEKLFFGSGTQLSVL.

The chain carries TRBV5-1 and TRBJ1-1; 9 nucleotides align to TRBD1. With 0 bases clipped from V and 10 bases from J, the junction kept 1 base outside the gene matches. Germline CDR1 and CDR2: SGHRS and YFSETQ. The CDR3 runs 12 residues. The CDR3, as DNA: TGCGCCAGCAGCTTGGACAGGGGGCGAGCTTTCTTT. It specifies CASSLDRGRAFF.

The chain has TRBV10-3 and TRBJ2-7, with D possibly TRBD1 on 5 matching bases. The CDR3 length is 12 residues. V was shortened by 5 bases and J by 9 bases, with 14 bases between the two germline ends. Germline CDR1 reads ENHRY; CDR2 reads SYGVKD. CDR3 protein: CAISISRERQYF. CDR3 DNA: TGTGCCATCAGTATCTCCAGGGAACGGCAGTACTTC.

The sample holds one count of this clone. This rearrangement joins TRBV28 to TRBJ2-5; TRBD2 might be the D (6 bases). This CDR3 spans 14 amino acids. The germline V and J ends were trimmed by 6 bases and 4 bases, with 15 bases remaining between them. Germline V gene data show CDR1 as MDHEN and CDR2 as SYDVKM. The CDR3 DNA reads as TGTGCCAGCAGCCGACTAGAGGCCCTAGAGACCCAGTACTTC. Protein product: CASSRLEALETQYF.

The V gene is TRBV7-2, the J gene TRBJ1-1; D gene uncertain. CDR3 length: 14 amino acids. The V gene's germline CDR1 is SGHTA and CDR2 FQGNSA. Trimming left V 1 base short and J 1 base short, with 7 bases between. The CDR3 sequence: CASSLGGSNTEAFF. Here the CDR3 DNA reads TGTGCCAGCAGCTTAGGAGGGTCGAACACTGAAGCTTTCTTT.

This chain connects TRBV9 to TRBJ1-3, with unresolved D. CDR1 SGDLS and CDR2 YYNGEE come from the germline V gene. The CDR3 runs to 17 residues. V was trimmed by 1 base and J by 0 bases, leaving 14 bases between them. This chain's CDR3 is CASSVSARADSGNTIYF. The CDR3 region has the DNA TGTGCCAGCAGCGTAAGCGCGAGGGCTGACTCTGGAAACACCATATATTTT.

The J gene is TRBJ2-3, the V gene TRBV5-1, with 8 positions matching TRBD2. J gave up 5 bases and V 0 bases, and 5 bases lay outside the gene matches. Per germline, CDR1 SGHRS and CDR2 YFSETQ. The length of the CDR3 is 15 residues. The CDR3 nucleotides are TGCGCCAGCAGCTTGGGGCTAGCGGGCAGAGATACGCAGTATTTT. The encoded protein is CASSLGLAGRDTQYF.

The rearrangement links TRBV18 to TRBJ2-3; TRBD2 aligns across 14 bases. CDR3 length: 17 residues. CDR1 KGHSH and CDR2 LQKENI come from the germline V gene. V trimming: 0 bases; J trimming: 1 base; junction bases outside the gene matches: 0. The CDR3 region has the DNA TGTGCCAGCTCACCACCGGGACTAGCGGGGGGCACAGATACGCAGTATTTT. Protein: CASSPPGLAGGTDTQYF.

This sequence joins TRBV4-2 and TRBJ2-7; D is possibly TRBD2 (5 bases). V was pared by 3 bases and J by 2 bases, with 14 bases between. The CDR3 loop spans 15 amino acids. Germline V lookup: CDR1 LGHNA, CDR2 YNFKEQ. The CDR3 is CASSQSLRAAYEQYF. CDR3 DNA sequence: TGTGCCAGCAGCCAGTCCTTGCGGGCAGCCTACGAGCAGTACTTC.

The gene calls are TRBV6-1 and TRBJ2-3; 7 positions match TRBD2. This CDR3 spans 16 amino acids. V lost 2 bases and J lost 0; bases outside the gene matches: 5. CDR1 is MNHNS and CDR2 is SASEGT in the germline V gene. CDR3 sequence reads: CASSEMGGVSTDTQYF. The CDR3 DNA follows: TGTGCCAGCAGTGAAATGGGGGGGGTAAGCACAGATACGCAGTATTTT.

This chain links TRBV4-1 with TRBJ2-7, with 8 bases aligning to TRBD1. The CDR3 extends over 15 amino acids. V lost 3 bases to trimming and J lost 2 bases; unmatched junction nucleotides: 6. The germline V gene encodes CDR1 MGHRA and CDR2 YSYEKL. This CDR3 reads CASSQMTGDAYEQYF. The DNA of the CDR3 is TGCGCCAGCAGCCAGATGACAGGGGATGCCTACGAGCAGTACTTC.

The chain recombines TRBV19 with TRBJ2-1; a possible D gene is TRBD1 (6 bases). The CDR3 loop spans 17 amino acids. Germline CDR1 is LNHDA and CDR2 is SQIVND (reference sequence). The CDR3 loop is CATGHRGTKSSYNEQFF. For the CDR3, the DNA is TGTGCTACGGGACATAGGGGAACTAAGAGCTCCTACAATGAGCAGTTCTTC. Supplemented by reference TRBV19 and TRBJ2-1, the full variable domain reads DGGITQSPKYLFRKEGQNVTLSCEQNLNHDAMYWYRQDPGQGLRLIYYSQIVNDFQKGDIAEGYSVSREKKESFPLTVTSAQKNPTAFYLCATGHRGTKSSYNEQFFGPGTRLTVL.

The CDR3 DNA is TGTGCCAGTAGTATAGAGGACACACCGGTGAGGACCTTC. Encoded protein: CASSIEDTPVRTF. The chain is built from TRBV19 and TRBJ1-2, with D perhaps TRBD1 (5 bases). The CDR3 is made up of 13 amino acids. The V end lost 0 bases, the J end lost 14 bases, and 16 bases lay between the germline ends. CDR1 LNHDA and CDR2 SQIVND come from the germline V gene (reference sequence). Together with reference TRBV19 and TRBJ1-2, the CDR3 gives the full variable domain: DGGITQSPKYLFRKEGQNVTLSCEQNLNHDAMYWYRQDPGQGLRLIYYSQIVNDFQKGDIAEGYSVSREKKESFPLTVTSAQKNPTAFYLCASSIEDTPVRTFGSGTRLTVV.